What follows describes a single T cell receptor beta chain. These data come from a study of T cells in Graves' hyperthyroidism and ophthalmopathy. Regions amplified from RNA transcripts were the TCR beta CDR3 regions. A set of HTBI primers served as the primers for a first-round RT-PCR of the TCR CDR3. TCRdb reprocessed the multiplex PCR reads via MiXCR and lists one record per CDR3 protein. The data contain about 590,000 distinct CDR3 sequences, approximately 15% of them seen just once; the ten biggest clones take up about 6.6%. This CDR3 contains 15 residues. Trimming took 3 bases from V and 6 from J, leaving 15 bases between them. Germline V gene lookup returns CDR1 LNHDA and CDR2 SQIVND (reference sequence).

The clonotype was recovered from a woman between 18 and 29 years old with Graves' ophthalmopathy. The sample comprised blood. The rearrangement links TRBV19 to TRBJ1-5; no clear D gene. This CDR3 is CASSIFSGRTQPQHF. The CDR3 DNA reads as TGTGCCAGTAGTATTTTTTCTGGAAGAACTCAGCCCCAGCATTTT.